One sample yielded the 24 T cell receptor beta chains listed below, sequenced in a study of regulatory T cells in long-lasting Graves disease. The authors built TCR beta libraries using iRepertoire HTBI primers and Arm-PCR of CDR3 regions. MiXCR, applied by TCRdb to the multiplex PCR reads, yields one record per CDR3 protein. The data show 300,000 or so distinct CDR3 sequences, with about 20% seen just once and 29% held by the top ten. As for time point: persistent/refractory GD, antithyroid drugs over 5 years with positive TRAb. With RNA extracted from PBMCs as input, the TCR library was made. The source was peripheral blood mononuclear cells (PBMCs), collected when the disease was refractory, from a patient treated with antithyroid drugs. The receptors originated from a female donor with Graves disease.

This clonotype was recorded many times. The V gene is TRBV20-1, the J gene TRBJ2-5, with D hard to call. Germline CDR1 DFQATT, CDR2 SNEGSKA (reference sequence). CDR3 length equals 13 residues. V shed 6 bases and J shed 4 bases, with 15 bases lying between them. This CDR3 is CSAKYYSVETQYF. The DNA for the CDR3 is TGCAGTGCAAAGTACTACTCCGTAGAGACCCAGTACTTC.

In its sample, this clonotype was seen many times. The chain carries TRBV28 and TRBJ2-7; 9 bases map to TRBD2. The germline gives CDR1 MDHEN, CDR2 SYDVKM. V shed 5 bases and J 4 bases; nucleotides not matched to a gene: 9. The CDR3 covers 15 residues. The CDR3 DNA reads as TGTGCCAGCAGTCCGTTGGGGACTAGCACTTACGAGCAGTACTTC. This encodes CASSPLGTSTYEQYF.

Many counts were recorded for this clonotype. V gene TRBV2 combines with J gene TRBJ1-6; D is possibly TRBD1 (6 bases). Germline lookup yields CDR1 SNHLY and CDR2 FYNNEI. The CDR3 is 16 residues long. Trimming took off 5 bases at V and 7 bases at J, with 18 bases between the two ends. For the CDR3, the DNA is TGTGCCAGCAGTTCATGGGTGGGGGCCGGGAATTCACCCCTCCACTTT. Translated, it gives CASSSWVGAGNSPLHF.

A few counts support this clonotype. J is TRBJ1-4 and V is TRBV6-2 or TRBV6-3, with D maybe TRBD1 (5 bases). The CDR3 totals 15 residues. Germline V gene data show CDR1 as MNHEY and CDR2 as SVGEGT. V was clipped by 4 bases and J by 7 bases, with 16 bases between them. The CDR3 region has the DNA TGTGCCAGCAGTTCACCCGGGGACCCGAGTGAAAAACTGTTTTTT. Amino acids: CASSSPGDPSEKLFF.

This clonotype came up many times. The rearrangement uses TRBV28 and TRBJ2-7; TRBD1 matches at 8 bases. J lost 1 base, V lost 5 bases, and 10 bases had no gene match. The CDR3 is made up of 16 amino acids. Looked up from germline, CDR1 is MDHEN and CDR2 is SYDVKM. The DNA for the CDR3 is TGTGCCAGCAGTCGCCTACCGGGACAGGTTTCCTACGAGCAGTACTTC. Translation: CASSRLPGQVSYEQYF.

This clonotype has a count of ten or more. V is TRBV6-1 and J is TRBJ2-7; TRBD1 agrees at 9 bases. The V gene's germline CDR1 is MNHNS and CDR2 SASEGT. Unmatched junction bases numbered 11, after V lost 6 bases and J lost 8 bases. The CDR3 spans 14 residues. CDR3 DNA: TGTGCCAGCAGGGGGCTGGGACAGGGAAATCAGCAGTACTTC. Protein: CASRGLGQGNQQYF.

The chain recombines TRBV20-1 with TRBJ2-6, with D possibly matching TRBD1 (7 bases). The V gene's germline CDR1 is DFQATT and CDR2 SNEGSKA (reference sequence). The CDR3 runs to 17 residues. CDR3 sequence reads: CREPTGVGGSGANVLTF. For the CDR3, the DNA is TGCAGAGAGCCTACAGGGGTGGGAGGCTCTGGGGCCAACGTCCTGACTTTC.

The rearrangement links TRBV4-1 to TRBJ1-5; no reliable D call. The ends were cut back, 2 bases at V and 3 bases at J, with 11 bases in the middle. CDR1 is MGHRA and CDR2 is YSYEKL in the germline V gene. This CDR3 contains 15 residues. The CDR3: CASSQTSGLNQPQHF. DNA of the CDR3: TGCGCCAGCAGCCAAACGTCGGGCCTCAATCAGCCCCAGCATTTT.

This clonotype was recorded a few times. The J gene is TRBJ2-7, the V gene TRBV7-9, with D perhaps being TRBD1 or TRBD2 (7 bases each). The CDR3 spans 16 residues. Trimming cost V 6 bases and J 2 bases, with 20 bases left between them. From germline, CDR1 is SEHNR and CDR2 FQNEAQ (reference sequence). This CDR3 reads CASRPPGGGSTYEQYF. The CDR3 nucleotides are TGTGCCAGCAGACCTCCAGGGGGGGGATCGACCTACGAGCAGTACTTC. The full variable domain, its missing parts supplied by reference TRBV7-9 and TRBJ2-7, is DTGVSQNPRHKITKRGQNVTFRCDPISEHNRLYWYRQTLGQGPEFLTYFQNEAQLEKSRLLSDRFSAERPKGSFSTLEIQRTEQGDSAMYLCASRPPGGGSTYEQYFGPGTRLTVT.

On this clonotype: A read error may be the cause here, since a much bigger clone is one base away. This chain uses TRBV29-1 with TRBJ1-1; D may be TRBD1 (5 bases). CDR3 length: 14 residues. Between the trimmed V and J ends, which lost 4 bases and 1 base, there was a span of 13 bases. The germline V gene encodes CDR1 SQVTM and CDR2 ANQGSEA. The CDR3 loop is CSVALGRANTEAFF. The CDR3 DNA reads TGCAGCGTTGCCTTGGGCAGGGCGAACACTGAAGCTTTCTTT.

This clonotype was observed at least ten times. The chain combines TRBV7-8 with TRBJ2-5, with D hard to call. Trimming shortened V by 4 bases and J by 4 bases, and 22 bases separated the two germline ends. This CDR3 is built from 17 residues. Germline loops: CDR1 SGHVS, CDR2 FQNEAQ. Written as DNA, the CDR3 is TGTGCCAGCAGCTACCCAGGCTGGACCACCTTGGGAGAGACCCAGTACTTC. Its protein product is CASSYPGWTTLGETQYF.

This chain connects TRBV5-1 to TRBJ2-7, with 11 bases fitting TRBD2. The J segment lost 0 bases and the V segment lost 5 bases, leaving 7 bases of the junction unmatched. Germline V CDR1 and CDR2: SGHRS, YFSETQ. The CDR3 has 16 residues. CDR3 in DNA: TGCGCCAGCAGTTATAGCGGGAGGGCCCCCTCCTACGAGCAGTACTTC. Its protein product is CASSYSGRAPSYEQYF.

There are many counts of this clonotype. The V and J genes are TRBV7-2 and TRBJ2-7; D tentatively fits TRBD1 or TRBD2 (5 bases each). The ends were cut back, 5 bases at V and 3 bases at J, with 11 bases in the middle. The CDR3 totals 13 residues. Per germline, CDR1 SGHTA and CDR2 FQGNSA. Here the CDR3 DNA reads TGTGCCAGCAGCCATGGGGACCTCTACGAGCAGTACTTC. The encoded protein is CASSHGDLYEQYF.

Many counts were recorded for this clonotype. The rearrangement links TRBV28 to TRBJ2-7, with TRBD2 as a possible D gene (6 bases). This CDR3 is built from 17 residues. With 3 bases removed from V and 5 bases from J, the gap between germline ends came to 23 bases. Germline CDR1 reads MDHEN; CDR2 reads SYDVKM. The CDR3 sequence: CASSFPLGRGGWNEQYF. In nucleotides, the CDR3 is TGTGCCAGCAGTTTTCCGCTGGGTAGGGGAGGATGGAACGAGCAGTACTTC.

The chain carries TRBV6-6 and TRBJ2-2; TRBD2 matches at 12 bases. Germline V gene data show CDR1 as MNHNY and CDR2 as SVGAGI (reference sequence). The J segment lost 5 bases and the V segment lost 0 bases, leaving 10 bases of the junction unmatched. This CDR3 comprises 19 residues. CDR3 loop: CASSYSTPGLAGLTGELFF. The CDR3, as DNA: TGTGCCAGCAGTTACTCGACCCCCGGACTAGCGGGGTTAACCGGGGAGCTGTTTTTT.

As to this clonotype: A much larger clone differs by one base, so this may be a read error. This rearrangement joins TRBV7-9 to TRBJ2-2; D remains unclear. The length of the CDR3 is 16 residues. Germline values: CDR1 SEHNR, CDR2 FQNEAQ (reference sequence). The CDR3 protein is CASSPRASANTRELFF. The CDR3 DNA sequence: TGTGCCAGCAGCCCCCGGGCCTCCGCGAACACCCGGGAGCTGTTTTTT.

This clonotype came up many times. The CDR3 here is CSASSGPVNQPQHF. In DNA, the CDR3 is TGCAGTGCTAGTTCGGGGCCCGTCAATCAGCCCCAGCATTTT. J is TRBJ1-5 and V is TRBV20-1; possibly TRBD1 for D (5 bases). V was cut by 3 bases and J by 3 bases, with 12 bases left in between. This CDR3 contains 14 residues. Per germline, CDR1 DFQATT and CDR2 SNEGSKA (reference sequence).

This clonotype was counted a few times. This chain uses TRBV7-9 with TRBJ1-2; D is ambiguous. This CDR3 is built from 15 residues. In germline, CDR1 is SEHNR, CDR2 FQNEAQ (reference sequence). With 1 base removed from V and 8 bases from J, the gap between germline ends came to 17 bases. DNA of the CDR3: TGTGCCAGCAGCTTAGTAGGTGCTGGGATAAGGGGCTACACCTTC. Translation gives CASSLVGAGIRGYTF.

This clonotype was detected ten times or more. The CDR3 sequence: CASSLGRDSEAFF. CDR3 coding DNA: TGCGCCAGCAGCTTGGGCCGCGACAGTGAAGCTTTCTTT. The chain uses TRBV5-1 and TRBJ1-1; the D gene is possibly TRBD1 (5 bases). The CDR3 contains 13 residues. The V end lost 0 bases, the J end lost 7 bases, and 10 bases lay between the germline ends. Looked up from germline, CDR1 is SGHRS and CDR2 is YFSETQ.

In this sample, this clonotype turned up many times. The chain recombines TRBV30 with TRBJ2-7, with TRBD1 identical over 11 bases. Losses at the gene ends were 2 bases for V and 5 bases for J; bases not matched to a gene: 5. The CDR3 contains 14 residues. Germline CDR1 is GTSNPN and CDR2 is SVGIG (reference sequence). For the CDR3, the DNA is TGTGCCTGGAGTACCGGGACAGGGGGTGACGAGCAGTACTTC. As protein: CAWSTGTGGDEQYF.

In this sample, this clonotype turned up many times. V usage is TRBV28 and J usage is TRBJ2-5; TRBD2 aligns across 10 bases. There are 17 residues in the CDR3. Germline CDR1 reads MDHEN; CDR2 reads SYDVKM. Trimming took 6 bases from V and 5 from J; bases not matched to a gene: 15. CDR3 amino acids: CASRSAGGAGGEETQYF. CDR3 in DNA: TGTGCCAGCAGGAGCGCAGGGGGAGCGGGAGGGGAGGAGACCCAGTACTTC. Looking up the rest from reference TRBV28 and TRBJ2-5 gives the full variable domain: DVKVTQSSRYLVKRTGEKVFLECVQDMDHENMFWYRQDPGLGLRLIYFSYDVKMKEKGDIPEGYSVSREKKERFSLILESASTNQTSMYLCASRSAGGAGGEETQYFGPGTRLLVL.

This clonotype was picked up many times. V gene TRBV27 combines with J gene TRBJ2-6; the match to TRBD1 covers 8 bases. This CDR3 region has 14 residues. Losses at the gene ends were 4 bases for V and 6 bases for J; bases not matched to a gene: 2. Per the germline V gene, CDR1 is MNHEY and CDR2 is SMNVEV (reference sequence). In nucleotides, the CDR3 is TGTGCCAGCAGTTCGACAGGGGAGGCCAACGTCCTGACTTTC. It specifies CASSSTGEANVLTF.

This clonotype showed up many times. In nucleotides, the CDR3 is TGTGCCAGCAGTTACTCATCCCCAGACACCTATGGCTACACCTTC. It is translated as CASSYSSPDTYGYTF. This rearrangement joins TRBV6-5 to TRBJ1-2; D not certain. The germline CDR1 and CDR2 sequences are MNHEY and SVGAGI. The V gene lost 0 bases and the J gene lost 4 bases, with 12 bases spanning the gap. CDR3 length: 15 amino acids.

There are a few counts of this clonotype. A much larger clone lies a single base off, so this may be a read error. The chain links TRBV29-1 to TRBJ2-5; D possibly corresponds to TRBD2 (6 bases). The CDR3 sequence is 10 residues long. CDR1 is SQVTM and CDR2 is ANQGSEA in the germline V gene. Deletions cut 4 bases from V and 9 bases from J, with 9 bases between. The CDR3: CSVGGEAQYF. The CDR3 nucleotides are TGCAGCGTTGGAGGGGAGGCCCAGTACTTC. The full variable domain, its missing parts supplied by reference TRBV29-1 and TRBJ2-5, is SAVISQKPSRDICQRGTSLTIQCQVDSQVTMMFWYRQQPGQSLTLIATANQGSEATYESGFVIDKFPISRPNLTFSTLTVSNMSPEDSSIYLCSVGGEAQYFGPGTRLLVL.